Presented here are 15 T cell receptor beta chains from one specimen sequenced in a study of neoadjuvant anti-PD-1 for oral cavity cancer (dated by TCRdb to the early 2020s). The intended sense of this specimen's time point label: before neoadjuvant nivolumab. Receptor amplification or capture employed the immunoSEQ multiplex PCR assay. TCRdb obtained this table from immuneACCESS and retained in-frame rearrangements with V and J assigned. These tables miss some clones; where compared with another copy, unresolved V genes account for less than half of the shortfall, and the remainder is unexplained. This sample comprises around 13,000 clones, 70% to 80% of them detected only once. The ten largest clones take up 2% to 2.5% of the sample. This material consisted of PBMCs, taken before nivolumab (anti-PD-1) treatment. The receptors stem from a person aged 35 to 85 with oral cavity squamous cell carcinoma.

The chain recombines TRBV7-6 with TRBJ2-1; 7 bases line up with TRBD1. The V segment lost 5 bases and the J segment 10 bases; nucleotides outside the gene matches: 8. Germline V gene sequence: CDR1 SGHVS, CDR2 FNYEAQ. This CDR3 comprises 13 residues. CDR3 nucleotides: TGTGCCAGCAGCACCGAAACAGGGGTCGAGCAGTTCTTC. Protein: CASSTETGVEQFF.

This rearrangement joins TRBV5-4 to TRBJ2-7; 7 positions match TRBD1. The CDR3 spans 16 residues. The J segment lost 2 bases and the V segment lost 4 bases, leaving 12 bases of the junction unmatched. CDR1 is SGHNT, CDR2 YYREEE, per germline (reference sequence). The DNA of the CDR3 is TGTGCCAGCAGCCCTGGGACAGCCGCCTACCCCTACGAGCAGTACTTC. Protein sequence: CASSPGTAAYPYEQYF.

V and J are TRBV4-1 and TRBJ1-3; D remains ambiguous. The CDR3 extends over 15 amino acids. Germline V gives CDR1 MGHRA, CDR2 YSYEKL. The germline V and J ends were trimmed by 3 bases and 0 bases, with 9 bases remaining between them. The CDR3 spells CASSQAVGSGNTIYF. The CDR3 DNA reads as TGCGCCAGCAGCCAGGCCGTGGGCTCTGGAAACACCATATATTTT.

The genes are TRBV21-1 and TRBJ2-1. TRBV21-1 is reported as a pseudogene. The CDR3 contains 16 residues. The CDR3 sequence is CASSDWVGCSYNEQFF. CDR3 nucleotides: TGTGCCAGCAGCGACTGGGTGGGCTGCTCCTACAATGAGCAGTTCTTC.

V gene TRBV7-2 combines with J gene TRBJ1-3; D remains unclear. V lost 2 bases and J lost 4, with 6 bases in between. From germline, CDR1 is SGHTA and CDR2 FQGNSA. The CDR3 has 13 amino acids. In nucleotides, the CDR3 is TGTGCCAGCAGCTTATCTGGCGGAAACACCATATATTTT. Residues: CASSLSGGNTIYF.

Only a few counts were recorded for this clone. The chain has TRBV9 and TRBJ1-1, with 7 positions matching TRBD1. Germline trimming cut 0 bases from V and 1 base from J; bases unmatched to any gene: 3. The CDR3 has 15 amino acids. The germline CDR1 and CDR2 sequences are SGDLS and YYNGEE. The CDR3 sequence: CASSVGRDRNTEAFF. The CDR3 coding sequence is TGTGCCAGCAGCGTAGGCAGGGACAGGAACACTGAAGCTTTCTTT.

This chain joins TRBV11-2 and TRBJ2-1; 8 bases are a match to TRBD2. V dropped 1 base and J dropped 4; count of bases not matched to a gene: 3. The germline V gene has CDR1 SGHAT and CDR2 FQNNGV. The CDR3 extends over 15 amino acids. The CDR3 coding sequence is TGTGCCAGCAGCTTAGTACTAGCGGTATACAATGAGCAGTTCTTC. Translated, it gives CASSLVLAVYNEQFF. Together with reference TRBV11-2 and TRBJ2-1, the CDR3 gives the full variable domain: EAGVAQSPRYKIIEKRQSVAFWCNPISGHATLYWYQQILGQGPKLLIQFQNNGVVDDSQLPKDRFSAERLKGVDSTLKIQPAKLEDSAVYLCASSLVLAVYNEQFFGPGTRLTVL.

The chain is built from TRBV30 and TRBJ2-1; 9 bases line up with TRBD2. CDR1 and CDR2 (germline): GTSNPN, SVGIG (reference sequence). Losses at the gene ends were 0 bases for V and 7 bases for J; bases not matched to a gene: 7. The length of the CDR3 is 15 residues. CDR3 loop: CAWSVSGRGFNEQFF. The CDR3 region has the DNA TGTGCCTGGAGTGTTAGCGGGAGAGGATTTAATGAGCAGTTCTTC. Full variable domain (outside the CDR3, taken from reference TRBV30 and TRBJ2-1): SQTIHQWPATLVQPVGSPLSLECTVEGTSNPNLYWYRQAAGRGLQLLFYSVGIGQISSEVPQNLSASRPQDRQFILSSKKLLLSDSGFYLCAWSVSGRGFNEQFFGPGTRLTVL.

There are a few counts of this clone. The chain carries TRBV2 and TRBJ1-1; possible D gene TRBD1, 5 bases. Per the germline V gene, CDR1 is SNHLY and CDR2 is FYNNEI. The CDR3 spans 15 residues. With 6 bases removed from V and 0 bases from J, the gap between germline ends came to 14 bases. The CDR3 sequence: CASRPRGLMNTEAFF. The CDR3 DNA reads TGTGCCAGCAGGCCCCGGGGACTGATGAACACTGAAGCTTTCTTT.

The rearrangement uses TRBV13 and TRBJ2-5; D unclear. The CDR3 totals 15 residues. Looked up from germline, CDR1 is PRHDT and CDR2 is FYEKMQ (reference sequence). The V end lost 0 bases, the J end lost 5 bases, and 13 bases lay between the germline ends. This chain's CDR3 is CASSLGARRRETQYF. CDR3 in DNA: TGTGCCAGCAGCTTAGGGGCCCGGAGAAGGGAGACCCAGTACTTC.

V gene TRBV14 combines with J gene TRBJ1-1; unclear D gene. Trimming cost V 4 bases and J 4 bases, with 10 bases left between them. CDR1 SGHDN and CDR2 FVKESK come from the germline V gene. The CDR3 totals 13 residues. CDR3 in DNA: TGTGCCAGCAGCCCGACGGGGATCACTGAAGCTTTCTTT. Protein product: CASSPTGITEAFF.

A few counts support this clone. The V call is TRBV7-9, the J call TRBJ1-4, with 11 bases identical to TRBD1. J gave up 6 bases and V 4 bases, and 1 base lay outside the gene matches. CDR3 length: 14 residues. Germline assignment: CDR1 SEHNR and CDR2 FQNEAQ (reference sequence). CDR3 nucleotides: TGTGCCAGCAGCTGGACAGGGGGCGATGAAAAACTGTTTTTT. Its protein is CASSWTGGDEKLFF.

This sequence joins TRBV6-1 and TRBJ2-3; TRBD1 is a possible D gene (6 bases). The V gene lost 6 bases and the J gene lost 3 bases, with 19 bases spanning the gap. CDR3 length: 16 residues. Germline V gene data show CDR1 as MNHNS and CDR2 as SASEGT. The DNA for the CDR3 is TGTGCCAGCAGAGAAAGAACAGGGTACGGGACAGATACGCAGTATTTT. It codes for CASRERTGYGTDTQYF.

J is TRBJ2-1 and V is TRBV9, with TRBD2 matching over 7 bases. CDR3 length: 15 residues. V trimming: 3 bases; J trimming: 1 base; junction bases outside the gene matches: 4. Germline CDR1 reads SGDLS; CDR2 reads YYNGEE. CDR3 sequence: CASSEAGASYNEQFF. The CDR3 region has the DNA TGTGCCAGCAGCGAGGCGGGAGCATCCTACAATGAGCAGTTCTTC. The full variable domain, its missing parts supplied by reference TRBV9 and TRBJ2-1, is DSGVTQTPKHLITATGQRVTLRCSPRSGDLSVYWYQQSLDQGLQFLIQYYNGEERAKGNILERFSAQQFPDLHSELNLSSLELGDSALYFCASSEAGASYNEQFFGPGTRLTVL.

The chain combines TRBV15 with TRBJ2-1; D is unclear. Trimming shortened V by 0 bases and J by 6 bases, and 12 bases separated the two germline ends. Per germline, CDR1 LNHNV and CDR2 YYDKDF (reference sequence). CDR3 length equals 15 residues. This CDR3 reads CATSRDLIATNEQFF. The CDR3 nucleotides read TGTGCCACCAGCAGAGATTTAATCGCCACCAATGAGCAGTTCTTC.